This T cell receptor beta chain was profiled in a study of CD8 T cells in ankylosing spondylitis. Study-wide results and limits: Among TCR beta sequences, a motif of eight highly homologous variants appeared characteristic of ankylosing spondylitis blood. Disease-linked clones bore a CD8+ phenotype and were relatively rare in peripheral blood.

Quantitative molecular-barcoded 5'-RACE generated the TCR beta libraries. TCRdb used MiXCR to reprocess the 5' RACE reads, holding one entry per CDR3 protein. This sample has about 800,000 distinct CDR3 sequences; 12% occur once, and the top ten carry about 0.49%. About this clonotype: Its specificity is not known.

The material sequenced was blood, either unsorted or a sorted T cell fraction (not recorded which). This receptor was obtained from a male donor with ankylosing spondylitis.

In DNA form, the CDR3 reads TGCAGTGCTAGTTCCAGGGAGGGGACCCAGTACTTC. Its translation is CSASSREGTQYF. The chain employs TRBV20-1 and TRBJ2-5, with 7 nucleotides matching TRBD2. Germline V gene data show CDR1 as DFQATT and CDR2 as SNEGSKA (reference sequence). The CDR3 runs 12 residues. V lost 3 bases, J lost 7 bases, and 5 bases stayed unmatched.